These 5 T cell receptor beta chains originate from one sample sequenced in a study of Graves' ophthalmopathy and Graves' hyperthyroidism (dated by TCRdb to 2016 to 2018). The sequencing machine was an Illumina HiSeq 2000. TCR beta CDR3 regions were amplified from RNA transcripts for repertoire sequencing. A first-round RT-PCR used HTBI primers with the Qiagen OneStep RT-PCR kit, followed by a second-round multiplex PCR, size selection and purification. In-frame beta chains were kept once TCRdb had trimmed the public reads at Q25 with fastp and called clones with MiXCR. Records with the same CDR3 protein are collapsed into one entry carrying the most frequent genes and DNA. The sample records some 350,000 distinct CDR3 sequences, 15% to 20% of which are singletons. Together, the top ten hold 2% to 2.5% of the sample. Sample: peripheral blood. These receptors were taken from an adult woman with stable Graves' hyperthyroidism.

This clonotype was seen many times. This chain connects TRBV4-1 to TRBJ2-7, with a weak D call TRBD1 (5 bases). V was trimmed by 4 bases and J by 1 base, leaving 11 bases between them. The germline gives CDR1 MGHRA, CDR2 YSYEKL. The CDR3 length is 14 residues. The CDR3 loop reads CASSPSRGSYEQYF. The CDR3, as DNA: TGCGCCAGCAGCCCATCTAGGGGATCCTACGAGCAGTACTTC.

This clonotype was counted many times. The chain recombines TRBV7-8 with TRBJ2-5, with D unresolved. V lost 4 bases, J lost 1 base, and 10 bases lay in between. The germline gives CDR1 SGHVS, CDR2 FQNEAQ. This CDR3 has 14 amino acids. The CDR3 here is CASSSVSIQETQYF. CDR3 DNA: TGTGCCAGCAGCTCCGTCTCAATCCAAGAGACCCAGTACTTC.

This clonotype occurred a few times. The gene calls are TRBV25-1 and TRBJ1-5, with unresolved D. The V and J ends lost 6 bases and 4 bases respectively, with 10 bases between them. Germline CDR1 and CDR2: MGHDK and SYGVNS. This CDR3 has 13 amino acids. CDR3 protein: CASRHNENQPQHF. CDR3 DNA: TGTGCCAGCAGACACAACGAGAATCAGCCCCAGCATTTT.

Many counts were recorded for this clonotype. The chain couples TRBV5-1 to TRBJ2-5, with TRBD1 identical over 9 bases. The CDR3 covers 14 residues. Germline lookup yields CDR1 SGHRS and CDR2 YFSETQ. Germline trimming cut 4 bases from V and 5 bases from J; bases unmatched to any gene: 6. Here the CDR3 reads CASSTGQGEETQYF. The DNA for the CDR3 is TGCGCCAGCAGCACGGGACAGGGCGAGGAGACCCAGTACTTC.

This clonotype was counted ten times or more. The V and J genes are TRBV7-9 and TRBJ1-2, with TRBD1 as a possible D gene (5 bases). Germline V CDR1 and CDR2: SEHNR, FQNEAQ (reference sequence). Trimming took off 1 base at V and 8 bases at J, with 14 bases between the two ends. This CDR3 is built from 14 residues. In DNA form, the CDR3 reads TGTGCCAGCAGCTTAGAAGGGCAGGGAAACGGCTACACCTTC. It is translated as CASSLEGQGNGYTF.